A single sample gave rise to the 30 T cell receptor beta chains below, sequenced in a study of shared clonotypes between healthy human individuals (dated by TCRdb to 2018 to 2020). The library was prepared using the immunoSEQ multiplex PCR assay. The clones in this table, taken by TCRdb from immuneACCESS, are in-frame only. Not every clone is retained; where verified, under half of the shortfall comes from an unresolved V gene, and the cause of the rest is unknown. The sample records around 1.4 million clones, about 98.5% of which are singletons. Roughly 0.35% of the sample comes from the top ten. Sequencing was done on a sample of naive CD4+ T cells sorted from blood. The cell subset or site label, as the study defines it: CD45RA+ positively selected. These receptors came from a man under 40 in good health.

This chain's CDR3 is CASSLGQIDGYTF. CDR3 in DNA: TGTGCCAGCAGCTTAGGACAGATCGACGGCTACACCTTC. The chain carries TRBV7-9 and TRBJ1-2; a possible D gene is TRBD1 (5 bases). The V gene's germline CDR1 is SEHNR and CDR2 FQNEAQ (reference sequence). This CDR3 has 13 residues. V was shortened by 1 base and J by 8 bases, with 11 bases between the two germline ends.

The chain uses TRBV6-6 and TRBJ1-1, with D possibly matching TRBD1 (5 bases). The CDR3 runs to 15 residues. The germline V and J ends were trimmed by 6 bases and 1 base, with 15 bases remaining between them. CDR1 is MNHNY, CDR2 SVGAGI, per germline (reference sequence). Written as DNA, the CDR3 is TGTGCCAGCAGCCGGGCTATGGGACCGAACACTGAAGCTTTCTTT. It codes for CASSRAMGPNTEAFF.

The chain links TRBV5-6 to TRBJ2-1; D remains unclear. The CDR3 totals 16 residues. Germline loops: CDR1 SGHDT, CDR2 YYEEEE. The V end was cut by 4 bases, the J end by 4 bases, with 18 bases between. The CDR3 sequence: CASSPSRVLFYNEQFF. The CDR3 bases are TGTGCCAGCAGCCCATCTAGGGTCCTTTTTTACAATGAGCAGTTCTTC.

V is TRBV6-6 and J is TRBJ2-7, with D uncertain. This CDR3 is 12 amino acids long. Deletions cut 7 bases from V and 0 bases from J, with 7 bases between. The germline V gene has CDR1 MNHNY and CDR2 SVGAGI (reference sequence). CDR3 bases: TGTGCCAGCAATGAGTTCTCCTACGAGCAGTACTTC. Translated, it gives CASNEFSYEQYF.

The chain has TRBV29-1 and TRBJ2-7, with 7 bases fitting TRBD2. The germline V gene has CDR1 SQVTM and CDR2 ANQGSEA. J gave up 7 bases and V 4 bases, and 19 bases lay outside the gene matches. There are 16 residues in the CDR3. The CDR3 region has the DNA TGCAGCGTTGGACGGCGCGGGGGATCCCCAGCGGGTGAGCAGTACTTC. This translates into CSVGRRGGSPAGEQYF.

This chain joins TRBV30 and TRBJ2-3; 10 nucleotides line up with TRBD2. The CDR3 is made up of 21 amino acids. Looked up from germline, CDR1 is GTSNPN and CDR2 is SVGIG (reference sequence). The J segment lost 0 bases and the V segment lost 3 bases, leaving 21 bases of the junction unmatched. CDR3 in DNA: TGTGCCTGGAGGCGTCCGCTCAAACTAGCGGGACAACGATCTAGCACAGATACGCAGTATTTT. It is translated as CAWRRPLKLAGQRSSTDTQYF.

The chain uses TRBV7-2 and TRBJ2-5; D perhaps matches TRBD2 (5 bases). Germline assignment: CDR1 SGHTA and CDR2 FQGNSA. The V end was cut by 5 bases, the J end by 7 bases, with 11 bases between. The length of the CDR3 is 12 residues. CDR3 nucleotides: TGTGCCAGCAGCCGACGTGCGGGGACCCAGTACTTC. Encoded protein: CASSRRAGTQYF.

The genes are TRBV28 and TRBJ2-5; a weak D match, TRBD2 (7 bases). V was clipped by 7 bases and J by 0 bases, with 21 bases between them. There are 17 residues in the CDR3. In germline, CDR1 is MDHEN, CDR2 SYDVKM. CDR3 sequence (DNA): TGTGCCAGCAAAAGGTCAGGTAGAGGGGGGGACCAAGAGACCCAGTACTTC. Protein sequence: CASKRSGRGGDQETQYF. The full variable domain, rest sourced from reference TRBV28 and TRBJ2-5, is DVKVTQSSRYLVKRTGEKVFLECVQDMDHENMFWYRQDPGLGLRLIYFSYDVKMKEKGDIPEGYSVSREKKERFSLILESASTNQTSMYLCASKRSGRGGDQETQYFGPGTRLLVL.

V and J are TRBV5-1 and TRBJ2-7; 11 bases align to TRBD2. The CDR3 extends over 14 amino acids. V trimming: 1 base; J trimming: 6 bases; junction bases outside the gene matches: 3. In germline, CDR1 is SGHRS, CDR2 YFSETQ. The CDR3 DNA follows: TGCGCCAGCAGCTTGACTAGCGGGAGCTTCGAGCAGTACTTC. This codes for CASSLTSGSFEQYF.

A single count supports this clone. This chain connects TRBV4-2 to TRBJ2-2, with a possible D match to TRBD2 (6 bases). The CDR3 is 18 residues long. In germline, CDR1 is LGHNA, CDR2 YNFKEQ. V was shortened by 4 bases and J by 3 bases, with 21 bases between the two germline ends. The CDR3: CASSPLEGISSYTGELFF. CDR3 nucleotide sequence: TGTGCCAGCAGCCCCCTGGAGGGAATATCTTCCTACACCGGGGAGCTGTTTTTT.

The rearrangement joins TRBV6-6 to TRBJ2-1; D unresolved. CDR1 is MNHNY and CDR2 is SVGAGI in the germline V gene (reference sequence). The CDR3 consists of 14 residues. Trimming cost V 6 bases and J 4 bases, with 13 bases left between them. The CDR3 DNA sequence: TGTGCCAGCAGACAGACCTCCTTATACAATGAGCAGTTCTTC. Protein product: CASRQTSLYNEQFF.

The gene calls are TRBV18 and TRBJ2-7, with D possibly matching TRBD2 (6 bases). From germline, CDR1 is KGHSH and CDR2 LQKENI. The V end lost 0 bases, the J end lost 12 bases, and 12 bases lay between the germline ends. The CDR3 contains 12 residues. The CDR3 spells CASSPPGLHLYF. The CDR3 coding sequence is TGTGCCAGCTCACCACCGGGACTTCATCTGTACTTC.

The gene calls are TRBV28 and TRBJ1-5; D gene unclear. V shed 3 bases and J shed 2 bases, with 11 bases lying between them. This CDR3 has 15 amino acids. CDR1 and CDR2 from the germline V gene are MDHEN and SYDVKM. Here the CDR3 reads CASSFSGGRNQPQHF. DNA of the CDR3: TGTGCCAGCAGTTTCTCCGGCGGACGCAATCAGCCCCAGCATTTT.

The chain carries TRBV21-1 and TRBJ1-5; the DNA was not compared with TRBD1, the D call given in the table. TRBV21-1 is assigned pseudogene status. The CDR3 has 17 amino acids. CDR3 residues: CAKARGDRVLGDQPQHF. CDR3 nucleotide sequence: TGTGCCAAAGCACGCGGGGACAGGGTGCTTGGCGATCAGCCCCAGCATTTT.

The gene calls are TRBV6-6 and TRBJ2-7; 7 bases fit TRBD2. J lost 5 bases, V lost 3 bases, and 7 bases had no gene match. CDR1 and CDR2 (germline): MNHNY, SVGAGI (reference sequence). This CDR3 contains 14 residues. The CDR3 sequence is CASSYRTGRDEQYF. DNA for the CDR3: TGTGCCAGCAGTTATAGGACGGGGAGGGACGAGCAGTACTTC.

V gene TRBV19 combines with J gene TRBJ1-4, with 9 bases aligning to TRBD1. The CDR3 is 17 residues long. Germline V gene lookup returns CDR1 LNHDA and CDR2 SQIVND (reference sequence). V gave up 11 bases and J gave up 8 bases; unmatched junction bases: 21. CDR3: CAGNLGQGQVRKEKLFF. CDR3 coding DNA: TGTGCCGGCAACCTGGGACAGGGCCAGGTAAGGAAAGAAAAACTGTTTTTT.

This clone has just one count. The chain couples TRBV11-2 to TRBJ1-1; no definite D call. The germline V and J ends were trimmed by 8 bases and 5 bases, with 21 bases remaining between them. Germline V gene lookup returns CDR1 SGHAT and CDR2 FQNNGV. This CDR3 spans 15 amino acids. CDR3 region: CASSPGRAVWTEAFF. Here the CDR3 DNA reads TGTGCCAGCTCCCCCGGGAGGGCGGTTTGGACTGAAGCTTTCTTT.

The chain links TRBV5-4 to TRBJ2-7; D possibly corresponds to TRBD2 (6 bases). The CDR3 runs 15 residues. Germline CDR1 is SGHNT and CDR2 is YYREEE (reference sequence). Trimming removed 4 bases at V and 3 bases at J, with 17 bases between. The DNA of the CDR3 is TGTGCCAGCAGCCCTGACGGCTCGGGAGACTACGAGCAGTACTTC. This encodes CASSPDGSGDYEQYF.

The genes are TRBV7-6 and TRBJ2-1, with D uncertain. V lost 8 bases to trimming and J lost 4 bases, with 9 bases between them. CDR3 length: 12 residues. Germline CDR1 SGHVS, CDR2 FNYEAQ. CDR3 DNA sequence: TGTGCCAGCGCAGTCTTTTACAATGAGCAGTTCTTC. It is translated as CASAVFYNEQFF.

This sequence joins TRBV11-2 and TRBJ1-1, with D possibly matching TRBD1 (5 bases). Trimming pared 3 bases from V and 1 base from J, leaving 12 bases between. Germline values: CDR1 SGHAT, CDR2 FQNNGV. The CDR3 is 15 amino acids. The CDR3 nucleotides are TGTGCCAGCAGCTTTACAACCGGGGCGAACACTGAAGCTTTCTTT. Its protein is CASSFTTGANTEAFF.

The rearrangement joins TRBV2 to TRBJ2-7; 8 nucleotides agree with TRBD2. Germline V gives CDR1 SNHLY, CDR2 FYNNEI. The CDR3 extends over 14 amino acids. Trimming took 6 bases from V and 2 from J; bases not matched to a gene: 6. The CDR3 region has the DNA TGTGCCAGCAGAGGGTTGCGGGGGGCCTACGAGCAGTACTTC. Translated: CASRGLRGAYEQYF.

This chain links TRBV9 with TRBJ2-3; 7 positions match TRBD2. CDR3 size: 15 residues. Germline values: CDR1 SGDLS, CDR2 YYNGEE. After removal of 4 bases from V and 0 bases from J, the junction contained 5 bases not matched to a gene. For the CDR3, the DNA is TGTGCCAGCAGCCCCCTAGCGGCTAGCACAGATACGCAGTATTTT. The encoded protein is CASSPLAASTDTQYF.

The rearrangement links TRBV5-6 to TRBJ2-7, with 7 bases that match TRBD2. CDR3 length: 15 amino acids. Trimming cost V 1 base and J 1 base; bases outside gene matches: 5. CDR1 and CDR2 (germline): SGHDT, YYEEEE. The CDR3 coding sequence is TGTGCCAGCAGCTTGTTACTAGCGAGATCCTACGAGCAGTACTTC. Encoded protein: CASSLLLARSYEQYF.

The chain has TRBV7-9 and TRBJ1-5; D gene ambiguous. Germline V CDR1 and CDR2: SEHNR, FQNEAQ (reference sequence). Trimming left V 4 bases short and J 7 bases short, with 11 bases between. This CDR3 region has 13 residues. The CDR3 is CASSSAGGQPQHF. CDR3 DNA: TGTGCCAGCAGCTCCGCCGGTGGGCAGCCCCAGCATTTT. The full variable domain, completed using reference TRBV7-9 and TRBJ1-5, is DTGVSQNPRHKITKRGQNVTFRCDPISEHNRLYWYRQTLGQGPEFLTYFQNEAQLEKSRLLSDRFSAERPKGSFSTLEIQRTEQGDSAMYLCASSSAGGQPQHFGDGTRLSIL.

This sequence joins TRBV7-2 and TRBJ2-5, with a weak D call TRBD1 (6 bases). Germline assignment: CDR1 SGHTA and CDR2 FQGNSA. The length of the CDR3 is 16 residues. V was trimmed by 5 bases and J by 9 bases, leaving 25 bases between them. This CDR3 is CASSQRPGEWGESQYF. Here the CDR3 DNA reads TGTGCCAGCAGCCAGCGGCCAGGGGAATGGGGCGAGTCCCAGTACTTC.

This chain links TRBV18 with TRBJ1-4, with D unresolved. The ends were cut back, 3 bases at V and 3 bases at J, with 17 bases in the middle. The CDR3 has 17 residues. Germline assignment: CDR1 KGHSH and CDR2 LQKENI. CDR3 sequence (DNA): TGTGCCAGCTCACCTCCTTTACCGAGGGCGGCTAATGAAAAACTGTTTTTT. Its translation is CASSPPLPRAANEKLFF.

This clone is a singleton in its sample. The CDR3 loop is CASSLAGYGYTF. The CDR3 DNA follows: TGTGCCAGCAGCTTGGCTGGCTATGGCTACACCTTC. The chain couples TRBV5-4 to TRBJ1-2; no definite D call. Between the trimmed V and J ends, which lost 0 bases and 4 bases, there was a span of 4 bases. The V gene's germline CDR1 is SGHNT and CDR2 YYREEE (reference sequence). This CDR3 region has 12 residues.

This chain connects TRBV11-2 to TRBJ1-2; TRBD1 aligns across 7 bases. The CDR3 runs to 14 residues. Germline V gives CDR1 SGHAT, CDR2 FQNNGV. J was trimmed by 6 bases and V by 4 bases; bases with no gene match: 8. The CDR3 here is CASSYRTGSNGYTF. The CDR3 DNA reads TGTGCCAGCAGCTACCGGACAGGAAGTAATGGCTACACCTTC.

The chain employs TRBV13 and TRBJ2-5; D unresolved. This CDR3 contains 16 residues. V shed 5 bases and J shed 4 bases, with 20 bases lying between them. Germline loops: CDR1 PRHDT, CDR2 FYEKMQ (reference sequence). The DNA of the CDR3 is TGTGCCAGCAGCCCTAAATCCCTTTGGGGTGTAGAGACCCAGTACTTC. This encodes CASSPKSLWGVETQYF.

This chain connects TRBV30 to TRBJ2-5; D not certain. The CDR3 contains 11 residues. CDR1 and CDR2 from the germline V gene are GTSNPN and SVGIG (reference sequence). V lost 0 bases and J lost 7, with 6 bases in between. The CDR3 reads CAWSVLRTQYF. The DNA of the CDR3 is TGTGCCTGGAGTGTACTGAGGACCCAGTACTTC.